This T cell receptor beta chain was identified during a study of T cell responses to AZD1222 COVID-19 vaccine. TCRdb's copy holds only in-frame clones and misses some; the assay was immunoSEQ multiplex PCR. The data hold some 150,000 clones, with 80% to 95% observed a single time. Germline V gene sequence: CDR1 SEHNR, CDR2 FQNEAQ (reference sequence). CDR3 length: 14 amino acids. Trimming removed 5 bases at V and 2 bases at J, with 12 bases between. The V and J genes are TRBV7-9 and TRBJ1-2; D ambiguous. This clonotype was obtained from an adult who received the AZD1222 COVID-19 vaccine. The sequencing here drew on peripheral blood, taken 28 days after the second AZD1222 dose. CDR3 DNA sequence: TGTGCCAGCAGCCGGGGAGAGGGAAACTATGGCTACACCTTC. Translation gives CASSRGEGNYGYTF.